This T cell receptor (beta chain) was observed in a study of beta chain features in type 1 diabetes. About the research overall: Cell yields, age and gender were similar between patients and healthy donors.

This clone showed up just a few times. TCRB transcripts that were expressed got sequenced, as all of the isolated RNA had been reverse transcribed. This table comes from immunoSEQ multiplex PCR, and its TCRdb copy is limited to in-frame clones, with some not included. This sample yields approximately 250,000 clones, of which over 12% are seen a single time; approximately 0.024% belongs to the top ten. Per the germline V gene, CDR1 is SGHNT and CDR2 is YYREEE (reference sequence). Trimming removed 2 bases from V and 7 bases from J, with 9 bases in between. The CDR3 totals 13 residues. The sequenced sample was naive CD4+ T cells from blood. The clonotype was recovered from a woman between 40 and 55 years old in good health. The chain has TRBV5-4 and TRBJ1-4, with D hard to call. The CDR3 here is CASSFIPGEKLFF. The CDR3 region has the DNA TGTGCCAGCAGCTTCATCCCCGGTGAAAAACTGTTTTTT.